This T cell receptor (beta chain) stems from a study of CD8 T cells in ankylosing spondylitis. The study's findings and limits: Characteristic of ankylosing spondylitis blood, it appeared, was a TCR beta motif comprising fewer than 10 highly homologous variants. From matched ankylosing spondylitis synovial fluid, disease-linked clones were reportedly recovered at significantly enriched levels.

TCRdb fed the 5' RACE reads into MiXCR, producing one record per CDR3 protein. The table shows 150,000 or so distinct CDR3 sequences, with around 10% occurring only once. The V gene lost 0 bases and the J gene lost 4 bases, with 6 bases spanning the gap. Germline loops: CDR1 SEHNR, CDR2 FQNEAQ (reference sequence). This CDR3 comprises 14 residues. As regards this clonotype: The antigen is unknown.

Material: blood, either unsorted or a sorted T cell fraction (not recorded which). The chain recombines TRBV7-9 with TRBJ1-4; D call uncertain. The TCR originated in a male donor with ankylosing spondylitis or in good health (not recorded which). The CDR3 region is CASSLATVNEKLFF. The CDR3 DNA sequence: TGTGCCAGCAGCTTAGCCACAGTTAATGAAAAACTGTTTTTT.